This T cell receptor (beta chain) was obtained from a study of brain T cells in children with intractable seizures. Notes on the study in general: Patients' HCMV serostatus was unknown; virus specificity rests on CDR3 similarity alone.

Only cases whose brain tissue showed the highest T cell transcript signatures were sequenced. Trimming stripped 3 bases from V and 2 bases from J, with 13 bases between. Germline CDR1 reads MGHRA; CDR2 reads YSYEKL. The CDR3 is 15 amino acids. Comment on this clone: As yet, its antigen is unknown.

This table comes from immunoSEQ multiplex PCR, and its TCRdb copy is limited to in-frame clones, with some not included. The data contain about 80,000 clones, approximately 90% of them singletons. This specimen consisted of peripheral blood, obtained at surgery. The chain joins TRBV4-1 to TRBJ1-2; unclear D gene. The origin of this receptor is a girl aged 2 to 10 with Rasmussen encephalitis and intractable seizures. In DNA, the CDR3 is TGCGCCAGCAGCCATGAGCCGACTGCGAACTATGGCTACACCTTC. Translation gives CASSHEPTANYGYTF.